This T cell receptor (beta chain) derives from a study of blood T cell repertoires in COVID-19. As for the study in general: Sources were T cells, B-cell-depleted T cells, or PBMCs; the material itself was cDNA or gDNA.

This clone was recorded once. The method was immunoSEQ multiplex PCR; TCRdb's version includes in-frame clones alone and lacks a portion of them. The sample lists some 320,000 clones; approximately 90% were seen once. Participant age was roughly 18 to 90 years, and participants resided in 24 US areas. Clinical history reported by participants formed the basis on which cohorts were assigned. With V trimmed by 1 base and J by 4 bases, 9 bases remained unmatched. There are 16 residues in the CDR3. Germline assignment: CDR1 MGHRA and CDR2 YSYEKL. This rearrangement joins TRBV4-1 to TRBJ2-5, with 7 bases lining up with TRBD2. The specimen sequenced was PBMCs or T cells enriched from blood (not recorded which). The sequence was collected from a woman younger than 45 who had been exposed to COVID-19. The CDR3 reads CASSQVGGGARETQYF. DNA of the CDR3: TGCGCCAGCAGCCAAGTGGGCGGGGGTGCTCGAGAGACCCAGTACTTC.